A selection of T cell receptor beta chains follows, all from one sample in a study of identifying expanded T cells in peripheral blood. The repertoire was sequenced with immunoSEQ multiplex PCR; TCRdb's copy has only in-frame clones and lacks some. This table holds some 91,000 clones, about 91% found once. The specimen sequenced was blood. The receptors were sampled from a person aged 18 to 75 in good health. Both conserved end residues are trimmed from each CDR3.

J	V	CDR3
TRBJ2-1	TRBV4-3	ASSQVQPSGSIGYNEQF
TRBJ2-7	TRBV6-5	ASSPKGTGTYEQY
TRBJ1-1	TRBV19	ASSPSIGNEAF
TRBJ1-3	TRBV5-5	ASSLAGAGNTIY
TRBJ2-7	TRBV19	ASTTATN
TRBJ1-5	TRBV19	ASSIETGRRYQPQH
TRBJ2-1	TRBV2	ASSVGAGGPYNEQF
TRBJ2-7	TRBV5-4	ASSHDRQTEAYEQY
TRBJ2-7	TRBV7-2	ASSLGAGGTYEQY
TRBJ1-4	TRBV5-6	ASSFGASPNEKLF
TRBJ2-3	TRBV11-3	ASSTGMGSTDTQY
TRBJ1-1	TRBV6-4	ASSEKGNTEAF
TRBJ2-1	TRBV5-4	ASSSRTSGVYNEQF
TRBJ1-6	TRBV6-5	ASRESSYNSPLH
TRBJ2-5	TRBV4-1	ASSQGDIKTQY
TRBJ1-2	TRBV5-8	ASTPRGHRYGYT
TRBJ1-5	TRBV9	ASSQGTGGQYQPQH
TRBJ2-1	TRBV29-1	SAGTGRNEQF
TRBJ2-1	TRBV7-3	ASSQAADYYNEQF
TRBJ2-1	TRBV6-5	ASRTGGGPYNEQF
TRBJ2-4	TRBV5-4	ASSPDIAKNIQY
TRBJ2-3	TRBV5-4	ASSFKGNADTQY
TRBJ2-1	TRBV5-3	ARSPLLDNEQF
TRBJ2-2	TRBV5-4	ASSTYSGTNTGELF
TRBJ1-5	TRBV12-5	ASGLDGGQPQH
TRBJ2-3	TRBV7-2	ASSSYIRDTQY
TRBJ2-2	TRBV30	AGLTSGRFDTGELF
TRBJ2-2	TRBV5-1	ASSLIGLARSGELF
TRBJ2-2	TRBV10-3	AISESGTANTGELF
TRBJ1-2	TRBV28	ASSYSGVRPPYGYT
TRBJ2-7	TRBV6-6	ASSYSGDGAYEQY
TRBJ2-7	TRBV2	ASRERQGSSYEQY
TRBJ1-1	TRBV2	ASRPGGGRTEAF
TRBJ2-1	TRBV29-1	SVAPSNEQF
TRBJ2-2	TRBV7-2	ASSQSGLAGELF
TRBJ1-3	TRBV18	ASSPLNSGNTIY
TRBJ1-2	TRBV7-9	ASSLGVGGPYGYT